This record concerns one T cell receptor beta chain sequence. Other DNA sequences from this sample encode an identical CDR3 as well. The record originates from a study of blood T cell repertoires in COVID-19. Study information: Spain, Italy and the United States supplied samples that represented acute and convalescent COVID-19. Sources were T cells, B-cell-depleted T cells, or PBMCs; the material itself was cDNA or gDNA.

Source study methods: Estimated nucleated cell counts came from reference gene primer amplification. Generated by immunoSEQ multiplex PCR, the TCRdb table keeps only in-frame clones and is missing some. Clone size and the V and J calls come from that table; the DNA yielded D and trimming. The table shows more than 250,000 clones, with over 75% occurring only once. CDR3 length equals 13 residues. CDR1 is MDHEN and CDR2 is SYDVKM in the germline V gene. V dropped 8 bases and J dropped 6; count of bases not matched to a gene: 4. The sequenced material came from peripheral blood. The source of this sequence is a man in his fifties with active or convalescent COVID-19. This rearrangement joins TRBV28 to TRBJ1-6; 7 bases map to TRBD1. CDR3 loop: CASRTGGNSPLHF. The CDR3 coding sequence is TGTGCCAGCCGGACAGGCGGTAATTCACCCCTCCACTTT. The full variable domain, completed using reference TRBV28 and TRBJ1-6, is DVKVTQSSRYLVKRTGEKVFLECVQDMDHENMFWYRQDPGLGLRLIYFSYDVKMKEKGDIPEGYSVSREKKERFSLILESASTNQTSMYLCASRTGGNSPLHFGNGTRLTVT.